These 27 T cell receptor beta chains were sequenced from one sample in a study of identical twins. From the 5' RACE reads, TCRdb called clonotypes with MiXCR, one entry per CDR3 protein. Of fewer than 550,000 distinct CDR3 sequences listed, over 11% are singletons. This same sample was also taken into another study, of yellow fever vaccine responses in identical twins.

The sample taken for sequencing was CD4+ T cells sorted from blood. These receptors were obtained from a woman between 18 and 29 years old in good health.

The sample holds a few counts of this clonotype. The chain combines TRBV27 with TRBJ2-3, with D possibly being TRBD1 or TRBD2 (6 bases each). Germline CDR1 and CDR2: MNHEY and SMNVEV (reference sequence). The CDR3 is 18 residues long. Trimming stripped 6 bases from V and 0 bases from J, with 22 bases between. The CDR3 sequence is CASRGVRGAKSSTDTQYF. CDR3 nucleotides: TGTGCCAGCAGGGGAGTGAGGGGGGCGAAATCTAGCACAGATACGCAGTATTTT.

The chain recombines TRBV19 with TRBJ1-1; TRBD1 aligns across 9 bases. V lost 5 bases and J lost 5; bases outside the gene matches: 6. This CDR3 has 14 residues. Germline CDR1 and CDR2: LNHDA and SQIVND (reference sequence). The CDR3 DNA follows: TGTGCCAGTAGTCGACAGGGGGAGGGAACTGAAGCTTTCTTT. It specifies CASSRQGEGTEAFF.

This clonotype was found many times. This chain uses TRBV29-1 with TRBJ1-3, with TRBD1 identical over 7 bases. This CDR3 contains 13 residues. In germline, CDR1 is SQVTM, CDR2 ANQGSEA. Unmatched junction bases numbered 2, after V lost 6 bases and J lost 0 bases. CDR3 bases: TGCAGCGTATGGGACAGCTCTGGAAACACCATATATTTT. Its protein product is CSVWDSSGNTIYF.

This clonotype was seen repeatedly, ten times or more. The rearrangement uses TRBV20-1 and TRBJ2-1; 11 nucleotides match TRBD2. From germline, CDR1 is DFQATT and CDR2 SNEGSKA (reference sequence). The J segment lost 4 bases and the V segment lost 3 bases, leaving 5 bases of the junction unmatched. The CDR3 runs 15 residues. Here the CDR3 reads CSASAGTSGYNEQFF. CDR3 sequence (DNA): TGCAGTGCTAGTGCGGGGACTAGCGGTTACAATGAGCAGTTCTTC.

V gene TRBV20-1 combines with J gene TRBJ2-1, with a tentative D call TRBD2 (5 bases). V lost 6 bases and J lost 9, with 18 bases in between. CDR3 length: 13 amino acids. The germline V gene has CDR1 DFQATT and CDR2 SNEGSKA (reference sequence). The CDR3 protein is CSAPSRSGGEQFF. CDR3 in DNA: TGCAGTGCGCCTTCACGGAGCGGCGGTGAGCAGTTCTTC.

This clonotype has just a few counts. The CDR3 region has the DNA TGTGCCAGCAGCCGCCATGGAATGAACACTGAAGCTTTCTTT. Amino acid sequence: CASSRHGMNTEAFF. J is TRBJ1-1 and V is TRBV3-1, with D hard to call. The length of the CDR3 is 14 residues. V was shortened by 4 bases and J by 0 bases, with 9 bases between the two germline ends. CDR1 and CDR2 (germline): LGHDT, YNNKEL (reference sequence).

This clonotype was observed a handful of times. V gene TRBV12-3 or TRBV12-4 combines with J gene TRBJ2-5, with D hard to call. This CDR3 has 13 residues. Trimming stripped 6 bases from V and 5 bases from J, with 13 bases between. The CDR3 nucleotides read TGTGCCAGCAGGGACCGCTTTCCGGAGACCCAGTACTTC. Encoded protein: CASRDRFPETQYF.

This clonotype was observed a handful of times. The chain is built from TRBV20-1 and TRBJ2-1; a weak D match, TRBD2 (5 bases). CDR1 is DFQATT and CDR2 is SNEGSKA in the germline V gene (reference sequence). The CDR3 has 15 amino acids. V lost 6 bases, J lost 0 bases, and 15 bases lay in between. CDR3 sequence: CSARTYLDSYNEQFF. The CDR3 nucleotides are TGCAGTGCCCGGACTTACCTGGACTCCTACAATGAGCAGTTCTTC.

This chain links TRBV7-2 with TRBJ2-7; TRBD1 or TRBD2 may be the D gene (6 bases each). CDR1 is SGHTA, CDR2 FQGNSA, per germline. This CDR3 spans 12 amino acids. Trimming shortened V by 4 bases and J by 6 bases, and 10 bases separated the two germline ends. In nucleotides, the CDR3 is TGTGCCAGCAGCTCGAGGGGGGCCGAGCAGTACTTC. This gives the protein CASSSRGAEQYF.

The chain couples TRBV3-1 to TRBJ2-2; 8 bases line up with TRBD1. Looked up from germline, CDR1 is LGHDT and CDR2 is YNNKEL (reference sequence). The CDR3 runs to 17 residues. Trimming at V came to 1 base and at J to 0 bases, leaving 4 bases not matched to a gene. CDR3 sequence (DNA): TGTGCCAGCAGCCAAGTTTTACAGGGGGCGAACACCGGGGAGCTGTTTTTT. As protein: CASSQVLQGANTGELFF.

V and J are TRBV20-1 and TRBJ2-3; weak D call: TRBD2 (5 bases). Trimming took 6 bases from V and 0 from J, leaving 16 bases between them. Germline CDR1 reads DFQATT; CDR2 reads SNEGSKA (reference sequence). The length of the CDR3 is 15 residues. CDR3 sequence: CSAEALAGSTDTQYF. CDR3 DNA sequence: TGCAGTGCCGAGGCCCTAGCCGGGAGCACAGATACGCAGTATTTT.

The chain uses TRBV12-3 or TRBV12-4 and TRBJ2-7; D is possibly TRBD1 or TRBD2 (6 bases each). The CDR3 is made up of 14 amino acids. Trimming removed 5 bases at V and 2 bases at J, with 13 bases between. This CDR3 is CASSTGAGPYEQYF. CDR3 sequence (DNA): TGTGCCAGCAGTACGGGGGCGGGTCCCTACGAGCAGTACTTC.

This clonotype is a singleton in its sample. The chain couples TRBV3-1 to TRBJ2-1, with 8 bases matching TRBD2. V shed 1 base and J 6 bases; nucleotides not matched to a gene: 11. CDR1 is LGHDT, CDR2 YNNKEL, per germline (reference sequence). The CDR3 has 17 residues. The CDR3 DNA sequence: TGTGCCAGCAGCCAAGTGGGGTCTAGCGGGTTGTCCAATGAGCAGTTCTTC. Its protein is CASSQVGSSGLSNEQFF.

V and J are TRBV6-4 and TRBJ2-6; D is unresolved. V was trimmed by 2 bases and J by 1 base, leaving 3 bases between them. The CDR3 has 14 residues. Germline V gene lookup returns CDR1 MRHNA and CDR2 SNTAGT. CDR3 sequence reads: CASSDRSGANVLTF. In DNA form, the CDR3 reads TGTGCCAGCAGTGACAGATCTGGGGCCAACGTCCTGACTTTC.

This clonotype was counted ten times or more. As DNA, the CDR3 is TGCAGTGCTAGACAGGGGGCAGGTGGGGCCAACGTCCTGACTTTC. This gives the protein CSARQGAGGANVLTF. The gene calls are TRBV20-1 and TRBJ2-6; 8 nucleotides agree with TRBD1. The germline V gene has CDR1 DFQATT and CDR2 SNEGSKA (reference sequence). V shed 2 bases and J 3 bases; nucleotides not matched to a gene: 3. The CDR3 runs 15 residues.

The rearrangement links TRBV20-1 to TRBJ2-2, with 8 bases lining up with TRBD1. CDR3 size: 14 residues. From germline, CDR1 is DFQATT and CDR2 SNEGSKA (reference sequence). The junction had 5 bases not matched to a gene; V was cut back by 3 bases and J by 5 bases. The CDR3 sequence is CSASGQGGTGELFF. CDR3 nucleotides: TGCAGTGCTAGCGGACAGGGAGGAACCGGGGAGCTGTTTTTT.

V usage is TRBV7-2 and J usage is TRBJ1-5, with D tentatively TRBD1 (5 bases). Germline-derived CDR1 and CDR2 are SGHTA and FQGNSA. Trimming removed 5 bases at V and 6 bases at J, with 17 bases between. This CDR3 is 15 amino acids long. CDR3 region: CASSLLSNQGQPQHF. The DNA for the CDR3 is TGTGCCAGCAGCCTTCTATCCAATCAGGGTCAGCCCCAGCATTTT.

V and J are TRBV2 and TRBJ2-1; D call uncertain. The germline CDR1 and CDR2 sequences are SNHLY and FYNNEI. The CDR3 length is 13 residues. The germline V and J ends were trimmed by 2 bases and 5 bases, with 7 bases remaining between them. CDR3 residues: CASSEIQHNEQFF. The CDR3 DNA sequence: TGTGCCAGCAGTGAAATACAGCACAATGAGCAGTTCTTC.

This clonotype was found a few times. The chain uses TRBV27 and TRBJ2-7; 7 nucleotides match TRBD2. The CDR3 is made up of 14 amino acids. CDR1 is MNHEY, CDR2 SMNVEV, per germline (reference sequence). V shed 11 bases, J shed 5 bases, and the junction held 15 bases outside the gene matches. The CDR3 spells CASQRAGETHEQYF. CDR3 in DNA: TGTGCCTCCCAGCGGGCGGGAGAAACCCACGAGCAGTACTTC.

There are a few counts of this clonotype. The rearrangement links TRBV6-2 or TRBV6-3 to TRBJ2-1; TRBD2 aligns across 12 bases. V was pared by 6 bases and J by 3 bases, with 6 bases of the junction left unmatched. Germline V gene data show CDR1 as MNHEY and CDR2 as SVGEGT. There are 16 residues in the CDR3. This CDR3 is CASRRLAGDFYNEQFF. The CDR3 DNA sequence: TGTGCCAGCAGGCGACTAGCGGGAGATTTCTACAATGAGCAGTTCTTC.

This clonotype has more than one count but fewer than ten. The V gene is TRBV5-1, the J gene TRBJ2-1, with 9 bases lining up with TRBD1. The germline CDR1 and CDR2 sequences are SGHRS and YFSETQ. The trim removed 2 bases at V and 7 bases at J, leaving 7 bases unmatched. The CDR3 contains 15 residues. The CDR3 reads CASSLKGQGSNEQFF. CDR3 coding DNA: TGCGCCAGCAGCTTAAAAGGACAGGGGTCGAATGAGCAGTTCTTC. Variable domain in full (rest from reference TRBV5-1 and TRBJ2-1): KAGVTQTPRYLIKTRGQQVTLSCSPISGHRSVSWYQQTPGQGLQFLFEYFSETQRNKGNFPGRFSGRQFSNSRSEMNVSTLELGDSALYLCASSLKGQGSNEQFFGPGTRLTVL.

This clonotype was counted only a few times. The rearrangement uses TRBV12-3 or TRBV12-4 and TRBJ2-7; 14 nucleotides agree with TRBD2. Trimming took 5 bases from V and 4 from J; bases not matched to a gene: 1. The length of the CDR3 is 14 residues. The CDR3 DNA sequence: TGTGCCAGCAGTCGACTAGCGGGAGGGTACGAGCAGTACTTC. This codes for CASSRLAGGYEQYF.

The chain employs TRBV7-8 and TRBJ2-3, with 10 bases matching TRBD2. Germline CDR1 and CDR2: SGHVS and FQNEAQ. The CDR3 covers 18 residues. The V segment lost 1 base and the J segment 6 bases; nucleotides outside the gene matches: 13. The CDR3 sequence: CASSLVVRSSGRGDTQYF. CDR3 nucleotides: TGTGCCAGCAGCTTAGTTGTACGGTCTAGCGGGAGAGGGGATACGCAGTATTTT.

The gene calls are TRBV3-1 and TRBJ2-5, with D maybe TRBD1 (5 bases). Germline loops: CDR1 LGHDT, CDR2 YNNKEL (reference sequence). The CDR3 consists of 14 residues. Trimming pared 4 bases from V and 2 bases from J, leaving 11 bases between. The CDR3 DNA follows: TGTGCCAGCAGCCCCCGGACACCTCAAGAGACCCAGTACTTC. Amino acids: CASSPRTPQETQYF.

The genes are TRBV11-2 and TRBJ2-1; TRBD2 agrees at 9 bases. V shed 7 bases, J shed 7 bases, and the junction held 14 bases outside the gene matches. The CDR3 runs 16 residues. CDR1 and CDR2 from the germline V gene are SGHAT and FQNNGV. This chain's CDR3 is CASNILGLAGQNEQFF. CDR3 sequence (DNA): TGTGCCAGCAACATCCTCGGGCTAGCGGGGCAAAATGAGCAGTTCTTC.

This clonotype was counted a few times. The chain combines TRBV5-1 with TRBJ2-2; D is possibly TRBD2 (7 bases). The germline gives CDR1 SGHRS, CDR2 YFSETQ. V lost 1 base, J lost 0 bases, and 22 bases lay in between. The CDR3 contains 20 residues. The CDR3 nucleotides are TGCGCCAGCAGCTTGTCTCCGGGAGGCGGACAGCTCGCGAACACCGGGGAGCTGTTTTTT. Translated: CASSLSPGGGQLANTGELFF.

The table lists this clonotype with a few counts. This chain joins TRBV28 and TRBJ2-5; TRBD1 matches 7 bases. The CDR3 loop spans 15 amino acids. CDR1 and CDR2 (germline): MDHEN, SYDVKM. V shed 8 bases and J 1 base; nucleotides not matched to a gene: 10. The CDR3 DNA sequence: TGTGCCAGCGCCCCGCCGAACAGGGGCCAAGAGACCCAGTACTTC. Encoded protein: CASAPPNRGQETQYF.